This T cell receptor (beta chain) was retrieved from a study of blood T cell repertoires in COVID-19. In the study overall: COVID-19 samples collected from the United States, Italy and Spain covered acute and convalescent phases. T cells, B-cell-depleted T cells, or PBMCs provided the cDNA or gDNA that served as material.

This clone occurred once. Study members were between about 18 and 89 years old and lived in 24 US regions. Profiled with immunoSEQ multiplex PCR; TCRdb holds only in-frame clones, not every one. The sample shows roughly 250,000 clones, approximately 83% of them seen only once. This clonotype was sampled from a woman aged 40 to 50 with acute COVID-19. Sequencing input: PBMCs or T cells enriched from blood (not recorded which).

The CDR3 coding sequence is TGCAGCGTTGACGAGGGAATGATTAACTATGGCTACACCTTC. Its translation is CSVDEGMINYGYTF. The V call is TRBV29-1, the J call TRBJ1-2; D gene uncertain. Between the trimmed V and J ends, which lost 3 bases and 1 base, there was a span of 12 bases. There are 14 residues in the CDR3. Germline V gives CDR1 SQVTM, CDR2 ANQGSEA.